Following are 25 T cell receptor beta chains from one sample sequenced in a study of blood T cell repertoires in COVID-19. Profiled with immunoSEQ multiplex PCR; TCRdb holds only in-frame clones, not every one. The sample lists 210,000 or so clones, approximately 87% occurring once. The material sequenced was PBMCs or T cells enriched from blood (not recorded which). The receptors derive from a woman aged 45-60 years in a cohort exposed to, infected with or recovered from COVID-19 (not recorded which).

The chain links TRBV25-1 to TRBJ1-1, with a possible D match to TRBD1 (5 bases). Per the germline V gene, CDR1 is MGHDK and CDR2 is SYGVNS. The V end lost 6 bases, the J end lost 4 bases, and 15 bases lay between the germline ends. CDR3 length: 14 residues. The CDR3 sequence is CASRHGGIFTEAFF. CDR3 bases: TGTGCCAGCAGACATGGGGGGATTTTCACTGAAGCTTTCTTT. The entire variable domain, with the rest obtained from reference TRBV25-1 and TRBJ1-1, is as follows: EADIYQTPRYLVIGTGKKITLECSQTMGHDKMYWYQQDPGMELHLIHYSYGVNSTEKGDLSSESTVSRIRTEHFPLTLESARPSHTSQYLCASRHGGIFTEAFFGQGTRLTVV.

Of note for this clone: The junction and the germline gene differ at one end; a read error may be behind it. The chain has TRBV20-1 and TRBJ1-1, with a tentative D call TRBD1 (5 bases). Germline CDR1 reads DFQATT; CDR2 reads SNEGSKA (reference sequence). This CDR3 has 12 residues. The CDR3 DNA reads as TGCAGTGCTAGTCCGGGAGGGGCCAGGTCACCTTTT. It codes for CSASPGGARSPF.

This clone was detected once. J is TRBJ2-7 and V is TRBV5-4, with 7 bases fitting TRBD1. With V trimmed by 1 base and J by 2 bases, 3 bases remained unmatched. Germline loops: CDR1 SGHNT, CDR2 YYREEE (reference sequence). The CDR3 extends over 14 amino acids. For the CDR3, the DNA is TGTGCCAGCAGCTTGTGGGGACAGACCTACGAGCAGTACTTC. Translated, it gives CASSLWGQTYEQYF.

The J gene is TRBJ2-3, the V gene TRBV10-3; TRBD1 matches at 7 bases. J lost 1 base, V lost 0 bases, and 4 bases had no gene match. The germline V gene has CDR1 ENHRY and CDR2 SYGVKD. CDR3 length: 16 residues. Here the CDR3 DNA reads TGTGCCATCAGTGAGTCAGGGGGCGCCGGCACAGATACGCAGTATTTT. This encodes CAISESGGAGTDTQYF.

The gene calls are TRBV5-5 and TRBJ2-1; possibly TRBD1 for D (5 bases). Germline CDR1 and CDR2: SGHKS and YYEKEE (reference sequence). CDR3 length: 19 residues. V gave up 0 bases and J gave up 0 bases, with 19 bases separating them. CDR3 nucleotide sequence: TGTGCCAGCAGCTTGGGATTATTGTGGGGCCAGAGCTCCTACAATGAGCAGTTCTTC. Translation gives CASSLGLLWGQSSYNEQFF.

This rearrangement joins TRBV2 to TRBJ2-2; the match to TRBD2 covers 10 bases. Trimming at V came to 2 bases and at J to 4 bases, leaving 4 bases not matched to a gene. Germline assignment: CDR1 SNHLY and CDR2 FYNNEI. CDR3 length equals 16 residues. CDR3 residues: CASSEHSGGATGELFF. CDR3 bases: TGTGCCAGCAGTGAACACAGCGGGGGGGCCACCGGGGAGCTGTTTTTT.

This rearrangement joins TRBV5-6 to TRBJ2-1; D not certain. The CDR3 extends over 16 amino acids. Germline CDR1 is SGHDT and CDR2 is YYEEEE. V was trimmed by 4 bases and J by 2 bases, leaving 16 bases between them. CDR3 amino acids: CASSLLGRSAYNEQFF. The CDR3 DNA sequence: TGTGCCAGCAGCCTATTGGGTAGGAGCGCCTACAATGAGCAGTTCTTC.

This clone was found once. The rearrangement links TRBV5-6 to TRBJ1-6; D is perhaps TRBD1 (6 bases). V lost 0 bases and J lost 0, with 10 bases in between. This CDR3 region has 17 residues. The germline V gene has CDR1 SGHDT and CDR2 YYEEEE. The CDR3 spells CASSLAQGFSYNSPLHF. CDR3 bases: TGTGCCAGCAGCTTGGCCCAGGGGTTCTCCTATAATTCACCCCTCCACTTT.

In this sample, this clone turned up a few times. The V and J genes are TRBV4-2 and TRBJ1-2, with D possibly matching TRBD1 (5 bases). The CDR3 has 14 amino acids. Trimming removed 6 bases at V and 7 bases at J, with 18 bases between. CDR1 is LGHNA and CDR2 is YNFKEQ in the germline V gene. This CDR3 reads CASSRGLGFGGYTF. The DNA for the CDR3 is TGTGCCAGCAGTCGGGGACTAGGGTTCGGTGGCTACACCTTC.

The chain has TRBV5-4 and TRBJ2-2; 9 nucleotides align to TRBD2. V shed 5 bases and J 5 bases; nucleotides not matched to a gene: 13. This CDR3 has 17 amino acids. Germline CDR1 is SGHNT and CDR2 is YYREEE (reference sequence). CDR3 in amino acids: CASRLGGLAGSTGELFF. The DNA for the CDR3 is TGTGCCAGCAGACTCGGAGGGCTAGCGGGGAGTACCGGGGAGCTGTTTTTT. The whole variable domain, remainder taken from reference TRBV5-4 and TRBJ2-2, is ETGVTQSPTHLIKTRGQQVTLRCSSQSGHNTVSWYQQALGQGPQFIFQYYREEENGRGNFPPRFSGLQFPNYSSELNVNALELDDSALYLCASRLGGLAGSTGELFFGEGSRLTVL.

In the case of this clone: The same CDR3 also results from other DNA sequences found in this sample. The chain has TRBV3-1 (or the pseudogene TRBV3-2) and TRBJ1-1, with 8 bases matching TRBD1. Germline V gene data show CDR1 as LGHDT and CDR2 as YNNKEL (reference sequence). The V and J ends lost 1 base and 5 bases, in that order; junction bases with no gene match: 3. CDR3 length: 14 residues. CDR3 region: CASSQVQGGTEAFF. DNA for the CDR3: TGTGCCAGCAGCCAAGTACAGGGGGGGACTGAAGCTTTCTTT.

This chain joins TRBV4-3 and TRBJ2-4; 7 nucleotides line up with TRBD1. Germline lookup yields CDR1 LGHNA and CDR2 YSLEER. The CDR3 runs 18 residues. Trimming removed 0 bases from V and 0 bases from J; junction bases left unmatched: 8. The CDR3 DNA reads TGCGCCAGCAGCCAAGATCGGGGACAGTGGGTAGCCAAAAACATTCAGTACTTC. As protein: CASSQDRGQWVAKNIQYF.

This clone showed up just once. This CDR3 reads CASSFWTGVNTEAFF. The CDR3 bases are TGTGCCAGCAGTTTCTGGACAGGAGTGAACACTGAAGCTTTCTTT. This chain connects TRBV28 to TRBJ1-1; 7 bases line up with TRBD1. Per germline, CDR1 MDHEN and CDR2 SYDVKM. The CDR3 consists of 15 residues. Trimming at V came to 3 bases and at J to 0 bases, leaving 4 bases not matched to a gene.

The chain recombines TRBV7-2 with TRBJ1-1; TRBD1 might be the D (5 bases). The germline gives CDR1 SGHTA, CDR2 FQGNSA. V lost 2 bases and J lost 11, with 15 bases in between. The CDR3 consists of 13 residues. CDR3 loop: CASSLHDQGEAFF. The CDR3 coding sequence is TGTGCCAGCAGCTTACACGATCAGGGCGAGGCTTTCTTT.

In this sample, this clone turned up once. The chain is built from TRBV6-5 and TRBJ2-7; TRBD1 agrees at 9 bases. This CDR3 has 15 amino acids. CDR1 and CDR2 from the germline V gene are MNHEY and SVGAGI. V lost 4 bases, J lost 7 bases, and 11 bases stayed unmatched. The chain's CDR3 is CASSFRDRVAVEQYF. The CDR3, as DNA: TGTGCCAGCAGTTTCCGGGACAGGGTAGCGGTTGAGCAGTACTTC.

This clone appeared a few times. The chain has TRBV4-1 and TRBJ2-7; 11 bases are shared with TRBD1. The germline gives CDR1 MGHRA, CDR2 YSYEKL. This CDR3 has 16 amino acids. Trimming at V came to 1 base and at J to 3 bases, leaving 5 bases not matched to a gene. The CDR3 spells CASSQGTGGRSYEQYF. The CDR3 nucleotides are TGCGCCAGCAGCCAAGGGACAGGGGGCAGGAGCTACGAGCAGTACTTC.

The V and J genes are TRBV6-5 and TRBJ1-1; no clear D. The CDR3 covers 13 residues. The V gene lost 4 bases and the J gene lost 4 bases, with 10 bases spanning the gap. Germline CDR1 reads MNHEY; CDR2 reads SVGAGI. The CDR3 DNA reads TGTGCCAGCAGTTCGCGGACTCGCACTGAAGCTTTCTTT. Residues: CASSSRTRTEAFF.

This chain links TRBV6-5 with TRBJ1-5, with D possibly TRBD1 on 6 matching bases. V was cut by 6 bases and J by 11 bases, with 23 bases left in between. This CDR3 contains 15 residues. Looked up from germline, CDR1 is MNHEY and CDR2 is SVGAGI. The CDR3 spells CASRGGDTGRLAQHF. The CDR3 nucleotides are TGTGCCAGCAGGGGGGGGGACACGGGACGTTTGGCCCAGCATTTT.

The CDR3: CASSSKTSGDETQYF. The DNA for the CDR3 is TGTGCCAGCAGCTCCAAGACTAGCGGGGACGAGACCCAGTACTTC. This sequence joins TRBV5-4 and TRBJ2-5, with 11 bases aligning to TRBD2. Germline V gene sequence: CDR1 SGHNT, CDR2 YYREEE (reference sequence). The CDR3 is 15 amino acids. After removal of 3 bases from V and 5 bases from J, the junction contained 6 bases not matched to a gene.

The V and J genes are TRBV19 and TRBJ2-5; 11 nucleotides match TRBD1. This CDR3 has 17 amino acids. The germline V gene encodes CDR1 LNHDA and CDR2 SQIVND (reference sequence). V gave up 4 bases and J gave up 5 bases; unmatched junction bases: 12. The CDR3 loop is CASSTPGQGAEGETQYF. The DNA of the CDR3 is TGTGCCAGTAGTACCCCAGGACAGGGGGCGGAAGGGGAGACCCAGTACTTC.

The chain has TRBV5-5 and TRBJ1-5; D is possibly TRBD1 (6 bases). The germline V gene encodes CDR1 SGHKS and CDR2 YYEKEE (reference sequence). Trimming shortened V by 0 bases and J by 9 bases, and 16 bases separated the two germline ends. The CDR3 has 15 residues. Written as DNA, the CDR3 is TGTGCCAGCAGCTTGGAACAGGGAAGCGCGGGGCCCCAGCATTTT. Encoded protein: CASSLEQGSAGPQHF.

The chain recombines TRBV5-1 with TRBJ1-1, with D unresolved. Germline lookup yields CDR1 SGHRS and CDR2 YFSETQ. This CDR3 is built from 12 residues. The V gene lost 3 bases and the J gene lost 8 bases, with 11 bases spanning the gap. CDR3 protein: CASSSEYGEAFF. CDR3 coding DNA: TGCGCCAGCAGCTCGGAGTACGGGGAAGCTTTCTTT.

The chain couples TRBV9 to TRBJ1-4; 7 nucleotides match TRBD1. After removal of 0 bases from V and 2 bases from J, the junction contained 16 bases not matched to a gene. Germline assignment: CDR1 SGDLS and CDR2 YYNGEE. The CDR3 is made up of 20 amino acids. CDR3 sequence: CASSVGGGSGGSLTNEKLFF. CDR3 nucleotides: TGTGCCAGCAGCGTAGGCGGAGGGTCAGGGGGATCCCTTACTAATGAAAAACTGTTTTTT.

The CDR3 region has the DNA TGTGCCAGTAGCCAGGGATCAGACACTGAAGCTTTCTTT. The encoded protein is CASSQGSDTEAFF. The genes are TRBV19 and TRBJ1-1, with D perhaps matching TRBD1 (5 bases). This CDR3 spans 13 amino acids. Trimming stripped 6 bases from V and 3 bases from J, with 11 bases between. Germline V lookup: CDR1 LNHDA, CDR2 SQIVND (reference sequence).

The chain employs TRBV19 and TRBJ2-1; D is ambiguous. The CDR3 is 12 residues long. Between the trimmed V and J ends, which lost 8 bases and 4 bases, there was a span of 9 bases. Germline CDR1 is LNHDA and CDR2 is SQIVND (reference sequence). The CDR3 loop is CASSARYNEQFF. DNA of the CDR3: TGTGCCAGTTCGGCGCGGTACAATGAGCAGTTCTTC.